This TCR beta chain derives from a study of breast tumors, draining lymph nodes, adjacent tissues. This clonotype was seen ten or more times. The antigen is not known. TCRdb re-called the multiplex PCR reads through MiXCR, storing one row per CDR3 protein. The sample gives 160,000 or so distinct CDR3 sequences, roughly a third of which show up once; about 3.7% is in the top ten. The lymph nodes were axillary draining lymph nodes from breast cancer patients. General study points: Data fit most tumor T cells coming from lymph node, expanding in tumor. Luminal-like breast cancer showed significantly greater tumor-nontumor repertoire similarity than basal-like breast cancer did. Compared with lymph nodes, tumors were less diverse; compared with nontumor tissue, more. Tumor T cell lymph node origin was a supported hypothesis, not proven.

Material: axillary lymph node tissue. The receptor was isolated from a female donor with breast cancer. Some clones in this sample may be carry-over from other donors' samples.

Here the CDR3 DNA reads TGTGCCAGCAGCTTTTCATTGGGTTGGAGCAATCAGCCCCAGCATTTT. It specifies CASSFSLGWSNQPQHF. The gene calls are TRBV7-9 and TRBJ1-5; D is unresolved. Trimming cost V 3 bases and J 1 base, with 13 bases left between them. The V gene's germline CDR1 is SEHNR and CDR2 FQNEAQ (reference sequence). This CDR3 region has 16 residues.